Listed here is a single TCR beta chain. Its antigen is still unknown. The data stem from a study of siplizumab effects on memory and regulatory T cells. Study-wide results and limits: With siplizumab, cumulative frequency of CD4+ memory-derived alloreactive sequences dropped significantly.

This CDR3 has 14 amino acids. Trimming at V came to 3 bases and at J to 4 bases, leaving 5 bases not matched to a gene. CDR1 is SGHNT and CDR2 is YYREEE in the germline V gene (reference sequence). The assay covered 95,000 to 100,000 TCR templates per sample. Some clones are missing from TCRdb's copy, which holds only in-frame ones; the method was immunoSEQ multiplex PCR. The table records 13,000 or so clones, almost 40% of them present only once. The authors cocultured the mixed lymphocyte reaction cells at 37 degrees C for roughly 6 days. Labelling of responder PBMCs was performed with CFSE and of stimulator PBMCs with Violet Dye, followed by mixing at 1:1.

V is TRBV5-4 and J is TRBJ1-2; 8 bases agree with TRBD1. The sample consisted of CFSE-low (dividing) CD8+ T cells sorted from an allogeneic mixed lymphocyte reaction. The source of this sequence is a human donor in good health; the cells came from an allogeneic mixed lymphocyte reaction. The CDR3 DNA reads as TGTGCCAGCAGCTGGACAGGGAATCTCTATGGCTACACCTTC. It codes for CASSWTGNLYGYTF. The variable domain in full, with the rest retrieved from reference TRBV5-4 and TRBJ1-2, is ETGVTQSPTHLIKTRGQQVTLRCSSQSGHNTVSWYQQALGQGPQFIFQYYREEENGRGNFPPRFSGLQFPNYSSELNVNALELDDSALYLCASSWTGNLYGYTFGSGTRLTVV.